The rows below give T cell receptor beta chains drawn from one sample of a study of OX40 agonist ivuxolimab in advanced cancers. Repertoires were generated with immunoSEQ multiplex PCR, while TCRdb's copy carries only in-frame clones and drops some. The sample lists approximately 58,000 clones, about 85% occurring once. The specimen comprised CD4+ or CD8+ T cells sorted from blood, sampled in a trial of the OX40 agonist ivuxolimab. All receptors derive from an adult with an advanced solid tumor such as melanoma, head and neck, liver or kidney cancer. The CDR3 runs from the conserved cysteine through the conserved F or W. A D gene is named only where the DNA matches it firmly. Expanded clones get a size class; other rows say once, few or many, or leave the size out.

abundance | j_gene | v_gene | d_gene | CDR3aa | CDR3nt
NA | TRBJ1-2 | TRBV2 | TRBD1 | CASIPGQEGYGYTF | TGTGCCAGCATCCCAGGACAGGAAGGCTATGGCTACACCTTC
NA | TRBJ1-1 | TRBV15 | NA | CATSNDFSTEAFF | TGTGCCACCAGCAACGACTTTAGCACTGAAGCTTTCTTT
NA | TRBJ1-1 | TRBV5-1 | TRBD1 | CASSLKTTGVGGAFF | TGCGCCAGCAGCTTAAAAACCACAGGGGTCGGCGGAGCTTTCTTT
few | TRBJ2-5 | TRBV6-1 | TRBD1 | CASSEKDRGAQETQYF | TGTGCCAGCAGTGAGAAGGACAGGGGTGCTCAGGAGACCCAGTACTTC
NA | TRBJ1-1 | TRBV19 | TRBD1 | CASSPGTGANTEAFF | TGTGCCAGTAGTCCGGGGACAGGAGCAAACACTGAAGCTTTCTTT
NA | TRBJ2-7 | TRBV29-1 | NA | CSVEAQGDYEQYF | TGCAGCGTTGAAGCACAGGGCGACTACGAGCAGTACTTC
NA | TRBJ2-7 | TRBV28 | NA | CASSSKFPYEQYF | TGTGCCAGCAGCTCCAAGTTTCCCTACGAGCAGTACTTC
few | TRBJ1-2 | TRBV11-2 | TRBD1 | CASSSGQGGYGYTF | TGTGCCAGCAGCTCGGGACAGGGGGGCTATGGCTACACCTTC
few | TRBJ2-4 | TRBV12-5 | NA | CASGTPGPPKNIQYF | TGTGCTAGTGGTACTCCGGGACCACCAAAAAACATTCAGTACTTC
NA | TRBJ2-7 | TRBV6-5 | NA | CASSYSLQGSRGEQYF | TGTGCCAGCAGTTACTCGCTCCAGGGTAGCAGGGGCGAGCAGTACTTC
NA | TRBJ2-1 | TRBV5-4 | TRBD2 | CASSLGSGSYNEQFF | TGTGCCAGCAGCTTAGGAAGCGGGAGCTACAATGAGCAGTTCTTC
NA | TRBJ2-7 | TRBV15 | NA | CATSRGPGDEQYF | TGTGCCACCAGCAGAGGTCCAGGGGACGAGCAGTACTTC
NA | TRBJ1-2 | TRBV5-4 | TRBD1 | CASSWDREGYGYTF | TGTGCCAGCAGCTGGGACAGGGAAGGATATGGCTACACCTTC
NA | TRBJ1-5 | TRBV9 | NA | CASSKDGVDQPQHF | TGTGCCAGCAGCAAGGACGGGGTGGATCAGCCCCAGCATTTT
NA | TRBJ1-1 | TRBV5-1 | NA | CASSSGTSDTEAFF | TGCGCCAGCAGCTCAGGGACATCGGACACTGAAGCTTTCTTT
NA | TRBJ1-5 | TRBV7-6 | NA | CASSLVSQGDQPQHF | TGTGCCAGCAGCTTAGTGTCTCAGGGCGATCAGCCCCAGCATTTT
NA | TRBJ2-5 | TRBV5-6 | TRBD1 | CASSTGTGSRETQYF | TGTGCCAGCAGCACCGGGACAGGGTCTAGAGAGACCCAGTACTTC